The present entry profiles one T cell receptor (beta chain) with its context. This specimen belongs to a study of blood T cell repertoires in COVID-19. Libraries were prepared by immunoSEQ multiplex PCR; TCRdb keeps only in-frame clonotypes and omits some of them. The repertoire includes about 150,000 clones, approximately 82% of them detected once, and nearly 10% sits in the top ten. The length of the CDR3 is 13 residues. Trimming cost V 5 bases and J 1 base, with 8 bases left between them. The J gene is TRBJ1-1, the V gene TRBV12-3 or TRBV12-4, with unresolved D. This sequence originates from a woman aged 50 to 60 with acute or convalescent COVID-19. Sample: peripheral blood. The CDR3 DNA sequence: TGTGCCAGCAGTCCCCTCGGGAACACTGAAGCTTTCTTT. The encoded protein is CASSPLGNTEAFF.